This entry concerns a single TCR beta chain. As yet, its antigen is unknown. The record originates from a study of siplizumab effects on memory and regulatory T cells. General study findings and limits: Few alloreactive clones mapped to unstimulated subsets.

TCRdb's table, derived via immunoSEQ multiplex PCR, lists solely in-frame clones and lacks some. The data contain 100,000 or so clones, around 93% of them singletons. CDR3 length: 8 residues. This clonotype was obtained from a human donor in good health. This chain links TRBV21-1 with TRBJ2-5. TRBV21-1 is classified as a pseudogene. The sequencing input was CD4+ T cells sorted from blood. The CDR3 bases are TGTGCCAGCAGCAAGTTGTACTTC. Protein sequence: CASSKLYF.